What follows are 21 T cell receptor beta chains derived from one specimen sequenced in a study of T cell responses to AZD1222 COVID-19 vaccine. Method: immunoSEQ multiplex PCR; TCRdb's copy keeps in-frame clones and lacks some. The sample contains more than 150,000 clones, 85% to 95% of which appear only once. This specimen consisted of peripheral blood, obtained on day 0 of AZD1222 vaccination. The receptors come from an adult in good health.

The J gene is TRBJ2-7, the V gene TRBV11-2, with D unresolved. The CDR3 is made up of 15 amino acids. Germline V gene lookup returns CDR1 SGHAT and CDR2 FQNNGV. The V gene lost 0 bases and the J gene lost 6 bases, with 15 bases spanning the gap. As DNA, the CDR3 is TGTGCCAGCAGCTTAGATCGCCCGGAGTTGGCCGAGCAGTACTTC. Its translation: CASSLDRPELAEQYF.

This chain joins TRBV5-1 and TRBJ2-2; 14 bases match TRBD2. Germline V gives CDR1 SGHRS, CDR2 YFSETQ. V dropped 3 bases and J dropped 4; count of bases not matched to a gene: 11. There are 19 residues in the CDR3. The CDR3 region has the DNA TGCGCCAGCAGCTCCAGAGGACTAGCGGGAGGTCCCGGCACCGGGGAGCTGTTTTTT. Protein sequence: CASSSRGLAGGPGTGELFF.

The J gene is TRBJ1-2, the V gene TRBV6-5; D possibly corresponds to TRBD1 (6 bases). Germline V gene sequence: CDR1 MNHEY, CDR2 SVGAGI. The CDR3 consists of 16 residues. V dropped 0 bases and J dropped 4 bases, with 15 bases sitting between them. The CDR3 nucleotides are TGTGCCAGCAGTTACTCCAACAGGGACTTGATCTATGGCTACACCTTC. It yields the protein CASSYSNRDLIYGYTF.

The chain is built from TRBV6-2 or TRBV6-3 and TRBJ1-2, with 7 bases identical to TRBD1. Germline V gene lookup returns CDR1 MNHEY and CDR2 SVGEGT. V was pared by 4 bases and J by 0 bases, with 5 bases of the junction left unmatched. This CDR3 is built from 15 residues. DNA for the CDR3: TGTGCCAGCAGTTTGGACAGGCAAGCTAACTATGGCTACACCTTC. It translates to CASSLDRQANYGYTF.

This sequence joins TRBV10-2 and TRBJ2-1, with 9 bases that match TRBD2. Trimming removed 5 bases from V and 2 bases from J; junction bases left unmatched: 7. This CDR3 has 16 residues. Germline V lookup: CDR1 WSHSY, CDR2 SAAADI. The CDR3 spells CASSSNSGSAYNEQFF. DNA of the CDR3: TGCGCCAGCAGTAGTAATAGCGGGAGTGCCTACAATGAGCAGTTCTTC.

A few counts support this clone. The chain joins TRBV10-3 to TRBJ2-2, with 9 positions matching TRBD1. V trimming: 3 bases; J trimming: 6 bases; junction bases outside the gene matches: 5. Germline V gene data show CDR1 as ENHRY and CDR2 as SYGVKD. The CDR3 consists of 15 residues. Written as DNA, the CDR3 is TGTGCCATCAGTGACGGGGACAGGGACGCCGGGGAGCTGTTTTTT. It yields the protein CAISDGDRDAGELFF.

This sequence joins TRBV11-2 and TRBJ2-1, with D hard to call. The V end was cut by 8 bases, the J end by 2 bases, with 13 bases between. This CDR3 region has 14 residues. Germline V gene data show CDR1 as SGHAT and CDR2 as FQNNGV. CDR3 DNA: TGTGCCAGCGGCAGACGCCGGCCCTACAATGAGCAGTTCTTC. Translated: CASGRRRPYNEQFF.

The CDR3 DNA sequence: TGCGCCAGCAGCCCCGGGTTTAGGGAGGCCTTTAATGAAAAACTGTTTTTT. As protein: CASSPGFREAFNEKLFF. J is TRBJ1-4 and V is TRBV5-1, with no clear D. CDR3 size: 17 residues. Germline V gene data show CDR1 as SGHRS and CDR2 as YFSETQ. Trimming left V 4 bases short and J 4 bases short, with 20 bases between.

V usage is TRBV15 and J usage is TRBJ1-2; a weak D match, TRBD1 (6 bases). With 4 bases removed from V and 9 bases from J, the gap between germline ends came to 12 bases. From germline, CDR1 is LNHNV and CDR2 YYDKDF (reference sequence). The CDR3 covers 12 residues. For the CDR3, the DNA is TGTGCCACCAGCATAACCGACAGGAGCTACACCTTC. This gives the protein CATSITDRSYTF.

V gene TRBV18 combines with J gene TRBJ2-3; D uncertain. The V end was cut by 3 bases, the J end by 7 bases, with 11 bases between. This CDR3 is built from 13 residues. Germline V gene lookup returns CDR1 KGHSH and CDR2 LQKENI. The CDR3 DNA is TGTGCCAGCTCACCGAGACACCGAAATACGCAGTATTTT. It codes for CASSPRHRNTQYF.

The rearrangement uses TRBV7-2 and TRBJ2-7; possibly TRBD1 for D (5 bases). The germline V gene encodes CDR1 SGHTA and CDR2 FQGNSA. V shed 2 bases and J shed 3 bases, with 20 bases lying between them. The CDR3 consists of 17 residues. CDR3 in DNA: TGTGCCAGCAGCTTATTCGGTGGCGCAGGGTCTAGCTACGAGCAGTACGTC. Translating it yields CASSLFGGAGSSYEQYV.

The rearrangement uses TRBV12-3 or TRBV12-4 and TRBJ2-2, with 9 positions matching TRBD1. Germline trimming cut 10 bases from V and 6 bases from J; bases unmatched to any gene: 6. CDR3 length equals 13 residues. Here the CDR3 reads CANRGRRAGELFF. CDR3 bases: TGTGCCAACAGGGGGCGGCGGGCCGGGGAGCTGTTTTTT.

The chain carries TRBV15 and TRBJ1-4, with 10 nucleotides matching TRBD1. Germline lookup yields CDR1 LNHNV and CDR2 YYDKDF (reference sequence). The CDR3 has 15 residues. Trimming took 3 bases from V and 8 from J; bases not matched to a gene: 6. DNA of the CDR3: TGTGCCACCAGCAGCAGACAGGGGGCAGAAGAAAAACTGTTTTTT. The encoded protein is CATSSRQGAEEKLFF.

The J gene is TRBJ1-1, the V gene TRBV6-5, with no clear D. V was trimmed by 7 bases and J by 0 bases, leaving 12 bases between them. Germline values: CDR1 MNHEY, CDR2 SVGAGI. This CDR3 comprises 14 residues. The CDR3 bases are TGTGCCAGCAAAACAAACAGCTTGAACACTGAAGCTTTCTTT. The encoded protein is CASKTNSLNTEAFF.

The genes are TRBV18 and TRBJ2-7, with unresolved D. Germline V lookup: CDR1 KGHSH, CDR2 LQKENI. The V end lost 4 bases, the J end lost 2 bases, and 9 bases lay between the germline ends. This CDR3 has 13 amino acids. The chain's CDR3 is CASSHRAPYEQYF. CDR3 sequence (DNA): TGTGCCAGCTCACACCGGGCCCCCTACGAGCAGTACTTC.

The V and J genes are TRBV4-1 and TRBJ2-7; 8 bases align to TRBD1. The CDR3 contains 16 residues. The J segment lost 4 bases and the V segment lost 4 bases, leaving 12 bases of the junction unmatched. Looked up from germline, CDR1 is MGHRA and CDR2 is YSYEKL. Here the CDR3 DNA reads TGCGCCAGCAGCCTCCGGGGCGGGACAGGAAGGTACGAGCAGTACTTC. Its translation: CASSLRGGTGRYEQYF.

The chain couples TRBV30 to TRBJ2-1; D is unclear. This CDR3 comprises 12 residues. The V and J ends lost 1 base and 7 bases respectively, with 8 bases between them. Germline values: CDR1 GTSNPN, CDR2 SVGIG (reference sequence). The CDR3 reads CAWSGGMNEQFF. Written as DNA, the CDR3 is TGTGCCTGGAGTGGGGGAATGAATGAGCAGTTCTTC.

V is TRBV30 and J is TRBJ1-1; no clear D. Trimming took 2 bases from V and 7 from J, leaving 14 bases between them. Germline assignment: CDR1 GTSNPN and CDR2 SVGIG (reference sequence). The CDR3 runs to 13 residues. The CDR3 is CAWSPGSLFEAFF. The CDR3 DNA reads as TGTGCCTGGAGTCCGGGTAGTTTGTTTGAAGCTTTCTTT.

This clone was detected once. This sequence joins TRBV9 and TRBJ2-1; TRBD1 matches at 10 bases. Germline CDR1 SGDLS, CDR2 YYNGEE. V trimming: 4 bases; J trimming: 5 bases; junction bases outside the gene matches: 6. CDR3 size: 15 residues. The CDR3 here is CASSLGQGLDNEQFF. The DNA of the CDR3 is TGTGCCAGCAGCTTGGGACAGGGGCTTGACAATGAGCAGTTCTTC. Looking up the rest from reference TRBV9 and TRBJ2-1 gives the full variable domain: DSGVTQTPKHLITATGQRVTLRCSPRSGDLSVYWYQQSLDQGLQFLIQYYNGEERAKGNILERFSAQQFPDLHSELNLSSLELGDSALYFCASSLGQGLDNEQFFGPGTRLTVL.

The CDR3 loop is CASSKRPGDGELFF. CDR3 coding DNA: TGTGCCAGTAGTAAAAGGCCGGGGGACGGGGAGCTGTTTTTT. This sequence joins TRBV19 and TRBJ2-2; perhaps TRBD2 as D (6 bases). Trimming pared 4 bases from V and 7 bases from J, leaving 13 bases between. Per the germline V gene, CDR1 is LNHDA and CDR2 is SQIVND (reference sequence). The CDR3 length is 14 residues.

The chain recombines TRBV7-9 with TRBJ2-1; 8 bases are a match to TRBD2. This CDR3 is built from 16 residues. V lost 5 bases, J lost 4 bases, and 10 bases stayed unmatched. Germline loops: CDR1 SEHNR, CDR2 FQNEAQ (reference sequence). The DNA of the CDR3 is TGTGCCAGCAGCCCCCCCCTAGCGGGTGCATACAATGAGCAGTTCTTC. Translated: CASSPPLAGAYNEQFF.